This T cell receptor (beta chain) was recorded in a study of molecular identifiers for immune sequencing clone quantification. Naive CD8 T cells were sorted, and the gate applied was CD8+CD4-CCR7+CD45RA+. TCRdb re-called the PCR reads with MiXCR, one entry per CDR3 protein. The sample includes about 640,000 distinct CDR3 sequences, roughly 21% of them seen just once. This clonotype has a count of ten or more. The germline V gene has CDR1 SEHNR and CDR2 FQNEAQ (reference sequence). V lost 5 bases and J lost 2; bases outside the gene matches: 6. This CDR3 is 15 amino acids long. This TCR derives from a human donor in good health. Some libraries in this study had Jurkat cell RNA spiked in. The chain carries TRBV7-9 and TRBJ2-3, with TRBD2 identical over 8 bases. The sequenced sample was naive CD8+ T cells from blood, with Jurkat cell RNA spiked in. Subset specified: FACS-sorted CD8+CD4-CCR7+CD45RA+ naive T cells. The CDR3 protein is CASSSSGINTDTQYF. CDR3 bases: TGTGCCAGCAGCAGTAGCGGGATCAACACAGATACGCAGTATTTT.